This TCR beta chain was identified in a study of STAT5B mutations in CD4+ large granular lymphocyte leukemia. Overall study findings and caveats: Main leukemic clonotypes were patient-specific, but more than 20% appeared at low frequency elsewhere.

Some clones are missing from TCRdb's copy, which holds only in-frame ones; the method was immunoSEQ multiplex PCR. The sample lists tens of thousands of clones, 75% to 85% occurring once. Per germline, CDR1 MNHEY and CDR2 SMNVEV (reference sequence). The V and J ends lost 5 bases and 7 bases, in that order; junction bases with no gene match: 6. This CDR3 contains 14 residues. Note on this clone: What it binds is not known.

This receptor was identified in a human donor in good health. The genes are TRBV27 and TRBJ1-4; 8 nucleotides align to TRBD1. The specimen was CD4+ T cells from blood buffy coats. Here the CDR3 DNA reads TGTGCCAGCAGTCCGGACAGGGTCGTTGAAAAACTGTTTTTT. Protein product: CASSPDRVVEKLFF.